The clone carrying this T cell receptor (beta chain) appeared a single time. Its matching antigen is unknown. The data stem from a study of early stage breast cancer tumors. Study observations and caveats: Enriched TCRB sequences shared across patients were mostly commonly generated sequences.

Blood replicates held 0.5 ug DNA, tumor or normal breast about 1.5 ug, two each. This table comes from immunoSEQ multiplex PCR, and its TCRdb copy is limited to in-frame clones, with some not included. The sample includes under 20,000 clones, 83% of them seen just once. The CDR3 length is 15 residues. Trimming stripped 5 bases from V and 5 bases from J, with 16 bases between. CDR1 is MDHEN and CDR2 is SYDVKM in the germline V gene. Sequenced sample: blood. This clonotype was sampled from a person aged 70 to 85 with breast cancer. The chain employs TRBV28 and TRBJ1-5, with D possibly being TRBD1 (5 bases). The CDR3 DNA reads as TGTGCCAGCAGTGTATTCGGTTCAGGGCATCAGCCCCAGCATTTT. This gives the protein CASSVFGSGHQPQHF.